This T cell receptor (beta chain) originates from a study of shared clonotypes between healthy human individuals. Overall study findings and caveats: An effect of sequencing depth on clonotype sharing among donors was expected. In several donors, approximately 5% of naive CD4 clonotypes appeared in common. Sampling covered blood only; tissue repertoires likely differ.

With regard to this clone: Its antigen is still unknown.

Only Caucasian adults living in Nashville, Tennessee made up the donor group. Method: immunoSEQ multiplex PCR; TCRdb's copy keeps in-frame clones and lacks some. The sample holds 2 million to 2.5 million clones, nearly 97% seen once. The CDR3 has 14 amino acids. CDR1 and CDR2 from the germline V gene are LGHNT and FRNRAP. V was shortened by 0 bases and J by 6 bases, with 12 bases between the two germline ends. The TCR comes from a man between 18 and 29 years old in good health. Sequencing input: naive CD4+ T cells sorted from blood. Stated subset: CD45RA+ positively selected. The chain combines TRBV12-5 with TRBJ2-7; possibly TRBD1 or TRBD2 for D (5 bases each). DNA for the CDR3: TGTGCTAGTGGTTTGGTCCTCGGGACCTCCGAGCAGTACTTC. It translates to CASGLVLGTSEQYF. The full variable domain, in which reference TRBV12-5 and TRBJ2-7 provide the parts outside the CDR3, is DARVTQTPRHKVTEMGQEVTMRCQPILGHNTVFWYRQTMMQGLELLAYFRNRAPLDDSGMPKDRFSAEMPDATLATLKIQPSEPRDSAVYFCASGLVLGTSEQYFGPGTRLTVT.